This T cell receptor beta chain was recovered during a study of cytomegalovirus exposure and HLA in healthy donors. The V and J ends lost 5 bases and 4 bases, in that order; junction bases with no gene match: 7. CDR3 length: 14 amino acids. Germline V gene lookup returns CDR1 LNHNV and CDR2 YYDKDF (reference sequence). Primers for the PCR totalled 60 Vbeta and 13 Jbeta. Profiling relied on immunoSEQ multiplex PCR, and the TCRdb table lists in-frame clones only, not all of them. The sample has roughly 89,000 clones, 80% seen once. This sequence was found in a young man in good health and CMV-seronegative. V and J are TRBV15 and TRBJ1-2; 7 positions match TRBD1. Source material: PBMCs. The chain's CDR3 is CATSGRDRGYGYTF. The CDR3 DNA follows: TGTGCCACCAGCGGCCGGGACAGAGGCTATGGCTACACCTTC.